This TCR beta chain is from a study of blood T cell repertoires in COVID-19. Study-wide background: COVID-19 samples collected from the United States, Italy and Spain covered acute and convalescent phases. Sample material is recorded as cDNA or gDNA derived from T cells, B-cell-depleted T cells, or PBMCs.

In regard to this clone: Distinct nucleotide sequences in the sample also encode this CDR3.

The CDR3 runs 15 residues. The germline CDR1 and CDR2 sequences are SEHNR and FQNEAQ (reference sequence). The V gene end was trimmed by 3 bases and the J gene end by 8 bases; junction bases not matched to a gene: 5. Original analysis: Counts of nucleated cells, estimated from reference gene primer amplification, were obtained. Clones were sequenced by immunoSEQ multiplex PCR, and TCRdb holds only the in-frame ones, with some missing. The V and J calls and clone size are taken from that table; D and trimming were inferred from the DNA. The sample yields approximately 100,000 clones, approximately 89% seen once.

Sequencing was carried out using peripheral blood. V gene TRBV7-9 combines with J gene TRBJ2-2, with 11 bases lining up with TRBD1. The clonotype was recovered from a man between 45 and 60 years old with acute or convalescent COVID-19. CDR3 protein: CASSLDRGQAGELFF. The DNA of the CDR3 is TGTGCCAGCAGCTTGGACAGGGGGCAGGCTGGGGAGCTGTTTTTT. Together with reference TRBV7-9 and TRBJ2-2, the CDR3 gives the full variable domain: DTGVSQNPRHKITKRGQNVTFRCDPISEHNRLYWYRQTLGQGPEFLTYFQNEAQLEKSRLLSDRFSAERPKGSFSTLEIQRTEQGDSAMYLCASSLDRGQAGELFFGEGSRLTVL.